This T cell receptor (beta chain) was retrieved from a study of blood T cell repertoires in COVID-19. For the study at large: Italy, Spain and the United States were the sources of the convalescent and acute COVID-19 samples. Sources were T cells, B-cell-depleted T cells, or PBMCs; the material itself was cDNA or gDNA.

This CDR3 contains 17 residues. Germline CDR1 reads LNHDA; CDR2 reads SQIVND (reference sequence). Trimming cost V 5 bases and J 6 bases; bases outside gene matches: 15. Per the study methods: Estimation of nucleated cell counts was performed using reference gene primer amplification. Sequencing was performed with immunoSEQ multiplex PCR; in TCRdb, only in-frame clones are kept and a portion is missing. That table is the source of V, J and clone size, and D and trimming were worked out from the DNA. The data contain about 230,000 clones, around 80% of them singletons. The chain combines TRBV19 with TRBJ2-3; 9 bases fit TRBD2. The specimen sequenced was peripheral blood. This TCR came from a man of 80 years or more with acute or convalescent COVID-19. The CDR3 bases are TGTGCCAGTAGTCTCAGCTTCGGGACTAGCATGTCGGATACGCAGTATTTT. Its translation: CASSLSFGTSMSDTQYF.